The next 8 T cell receptor beta chains were all read from a single sample in a study of CD8+ T cells in alopecia areata listed by TCRdb under 2018. The treatment or condition label on this specimen signifies: oral pan-JAK inhibitor, 5-10 mg twice daily. Library generation was performed with the immunoSEQ multiplex PCR assay. RNA was extracted from all samples and reverse transcribed into cDNA as template for TCR sequencing. This is the immuneACCESS table as TCRdb keeps it, with only in-frame sequences that have V and J called. A part of the clones is gone; compared with another copy, unresolved V genes explain less than half, and the rest is unexplained. This sample comprises hundreds of thousands of clones, approximately 72% of them detected only once. The ten largest account for approximately 1.2% of the sample. Sequenced here: CD4+ T cells sorted from blood, sampled between weeks 43 and 45, from a patient treated with tofacitinib. The receptor set was obtained from a human donor with alopecia areata.

The J gene is TRBJ2-1, the V gene TRBV5-1, with a tentative D call TRBD2 (6 bases). The CDR3 totals 15 residues. In germline, CDR1 is SGHRS, CDR2 YFSETQ. Between the trimmed V and J ends, which lost 7 bases and 8 bases, there was a span of 22 bases. Written as DNA, the CDR3 is TGCGCCAGCGGTACGACTAACCCGGGAGAGGATGAGCAGTTCTTC. This sequence encodes CASGTTNPGEDEQFF.

The rearrangement joins TRBV27 to TRBJ1-5; D possibly corresponds to TRBD1 (6 bases). The CDR3 is 13 amino acids. Germline V gene sequence: CDR1 MNHEY, CDR2 SMNVEV (reference sequence). Trimming left V 6 bases short and J 7 bases short, with 13 bases between. This CDR3 is CASRTQGGQPQHF. DNA for the CDR3: TGTGCCAGCAGAACACAGGGAGGACAGCCCCAGCATTTT.

The rearrangement joins TRBV27 to TRBJ1-1, with 7 bases aligning to TRBD1. CDR3 length: 14 residues. V trimming: 6 bases; J trimming: 2 bases; junction bases outside the gene matches: 6. Germline V gene sequence: CDR1 MNHEY, CDR2 SMNVEV (reference sequence). CDR3 nucleotides: TGTGCCAGCAGAGGACAGGCCCTAAACACTGAAGCTTTCTTT. It translates to CASRGQALNTEAFF.

A few counts support this clone. The chain is built from TRBV11-2 and TRBJ1-1; D gene ambiguous. Trimming stripped 3 bases from V and 1 base from J, with 9 bases between. There are 14 residues in the CDR3. Germline loops: CDR1 SGHAT, CDR2 FQNNGV. The CDR3 spells CASSFSARNTEAFF. The CDR3 DNA sequence: TGTGCCAGCAGCTTCAGTGCTAGGAACACTGAAGCTTTCTTT.

The chain joins TRBV5-1 to TRBJ1-1, with D unclear. Germline V gives CDR1 SGHRS, CDR2 YFSETQ. Trimming removed 5 bases at V and 4 bases at J, with 12 bases between. The CDR3 loop spans 13 amino acids. The CDR3 nucleotides read TGCGCCAGCAGGCCCGGGGAGGGCACTGAAGCTTTCTTT. This sequence encodes CASRPGEGTEAFF.

V and J are TRBV7-2 and TRBJ2-1, with D possibly matching TRBD2 (6 bases). The CDR3 runs 14 residues. The germline V and J ends were trimmed by 2 bases and 9 bases, with 14 bases remaining between them. CDR1 and CDR2 (germline): SGHTA, FQGNSA. The CDR3 nucleotides are TGTGCCAGCAGCTTATATGGAGGGGATTCTGAGCAGTTCTTC. Its protein is CASSLYGGDSEQFF.

This clone was seen a handful of times. This chain joins TRBV29-1 and TRBJ2-2; 7 nucleotides agree with TRBD1. CDR3 length equals 14 residues. Germline assignment: CDR1 SQVTM and CDR2 ANQGSEA. J lost 3 bases, V lost 4 bases, and 5 bases had no gene match. The CDR3 sequence: CSVAQTGYTGELFF. In DNA, the CDR3 is TGCAGCGTTGCCCAGACAGGGTACACCGGGGAGCTGTTTTTT.

J is TRBJ1-1 and V is TRBV29-1; D is ambiguous. V lost 6 bases and J lost 6, with 17 bases in between. This CDR3 is built from 13 residues. CDR1 and CDR2 from the germline V gene are SQVTM and ANQGSEA. The CDR3 loop is CSVRPLMKPEAFF. For the CDR3, the DNA is TGCAGCGTCCGACCCCTCATGAAACCTGAAGCTTTCTTT.